This TCR beta chain is from a study of beta chain features in type 1 diabetes. Study in general: Sorted cells examined across all samples numbered approximately 100 million. Study results and caveats: Whether HLA type influences TCRB rearrangement remained unresolved here. Shorter TCRB CDR3s, moderately but significantly so, were found in Type 1 diabetes patients in all four CD4+ subsets.

Expressed TCRB transcripts were sequenced after all isolated RNA was converted to cDNA. Produced via immunoSEQ multiplex PCR; TCRdb's table is partial and in-frame only. The sample contains hundreds of thousands of clones, more than 12% of which appear only once. For this clone: Its specificity is not known.

This CDR3 contains 15 residues. V lost 1 base, J lost 6 bases, and 12 bases lay in between. CDR1 SGHTA and CDR2 FQGNSA come from the germline V gene. Purity (above 95%) was reached by all sorted populations. The chain combines TRBV7-2 with TRBJ2-2; D is unresolved. The material sequenced was naive CD4+ T cells from blood. The source of this sequence is a young man with type 1 diabetes. In nucleotides, the CDR3 is TGTGCCAGCAGCTTAGACCCCTCCGCTTCCGGGGAGCTGTTTTTT. Translation gives CASSLDPSASGELFF. Full variable domain (remainder filled in from reference TRBV7-2 and TRBJ2-2): GAGVSQSPSNKVTEKGKDVELRCDPISGHTALYWYRQSLGQGLEFLIYFQGNSAPDKSGLPSDRFSAERTGGSVSTLTIQRTQQEDSAVYLCASSLDPSASGELFFGEGSRLTVL.